This TCR beta chain was recovered during a study of spatial heterogeneity in lung cancer. Documented time point: sample taken at primary tumor resection. This clonotype counts as large. What it recognizes is unknown. Study results and caveats: Counts of expanded alpha and beta TCRs within tumors tracked the tumor nonsynonymous mutation count. The estimated TCR-seq coverage of tumor T cells amounted to about 7% when looking at alpha chains and 13% when looking at beta chains.

One entry per CDR3 protein results from TCRdb running MiXCR on the 5' RACE reads. There are some 8,000 distinct CDR3 sequences in the sample; around 9.6% occur only once, and 12% lies in the top ten. Germline CDR1 reads MNHEY; CDR2 reads SMNVEV (reference sequence). V shed 5 bases and J shed 2 bases, with 8 bases lying between them. The CDR3 totals 13 residues. The J gene is TRBJ2-3, the V gene TRBV27; the D is unclear. Here the sequenced sample was lung tumor tissue, taken at surgery. The receptor was derived from a male donor with early-stage non-small cell lung cancer. Written as DNA, the CDR3 is TGTGCCAGCAGTCTGCAATACACAGATACGCAGTATTTT. Encoded protein: CASSLQYTDTQYF.